Sequencing of this TCR beta chain was carried out in a study of T cells after yellow fever vaccination. V shed 7 bases and J 4 bases; nucleotides not matched to a gene: 10. The germline gives CDR1 SNHLY, CDR2 FYNNEI. CDR3 size: 15 residues. A single record per CDR3 protein comes from TCRdb applying MiXCR to the 5' RACE reads. This sample has some 300,000 distinct CDR3 sequences; approximately 10% occur once, and the top ten carry around 3.4%. The sequence came from a man between 18 and 29 years old who received the YFV17D yellow fever vaccine. The rearrangement joins TRBV2 to TRBJ2-1, with 7 bases matching TRBD2. The starting material was CD4+ T cells sorted from PBMCs, obtained 5 days after the yellow fever booster vaccination. CDR3 protein: CASNTRGNQYNEQFF. The CDR3 DNA is TGTGCCAGCAACACGCGGGGGAACCAATACAATGAGCAGTTCTTC.